This T cell receptor beta chain was captured in a study of T cell responses to AZD1222 COVID-19 vaccine. Whole-study findings and limits: Most donors were white British, females outnumbered males, and clonal diversity was possibly underestimated.

Clones were sequenced by immunoSEQ multiplex PCR, and TCRdb holds only the in-frame ones, with some missing. Of 57,000 or so clones listed, over 60% are singletons. J was trimmed by 4 bases and V by 5 bases; bases with no gene match: 8. CDR1 and CDR2 (germline): SGHTA, FQGNSA. The CDR3 sequence is 15 residues long. On this clone itself: The antigen is unknown.

The sample consisted of peripheral blood, taken on day 0 of AZD1222 vaccination. The genes are TRBV7-2 and TRBJ1-5; 7 bases map to TRBD1. This clonotype originated in an adult in good health. CDR3 DNA: TGTGCCAGCAGCAAATTAAGGGGGCGAAATCAGCCCCAGCATTTT. This sequence encodes CASSKLRGRNQPQHF.